These 8 T cell receptor beta chains originate from one sample sequenced in a study of beta chain features in type 1 diabetes. Whole-study results and caveats: Type 1 diabetes patients had TCRB CDR3s that were shorter (moderately but significantly so) in all four CD4+ subsets.

These receptors lack a known antigen. The investigators reverse transcribed all of the isolated RNA, so they sequenced expressed TCRB transcripts. Sequencing was performed with immunoSEQ multiplex PCR; in TCRdb, only in-frame clones are kept and a portion is missing. The table has 600,000 to 750,000 clones, about an eighth seen once; the top ten hold more than 0.095%. The material sequenced was naive CD4+ T cells from blood. All receptors come from a man aged 30-40 years with type 1 diabetes.

The chain links TRBV6-5 to TRBJ1-3, with D unclear. The CDR3 sequence is 16 residues long. V was trimmed by 0 bases and J by 1 base, leaving 10 bases between them. Germline V gives CDR1 MNHEY, CDR2 SVGAGI. The DNA for the CDR3 is TGTGCCAGCAGTTACTCTGCGGTTCCTTCTGGAAACACCATATATTTT. Translating it yields CASSYSAVPSGNTIYF.

This chain connects TRBV2 to TRBJ1-6, with D possibly being TRBD1 (5 bases). In germline, CDR1 is SNHLY, CDR2 FYNNEI. Trimming pared 3 bases from V and 4 bases from J, leaving 10 bases between. This CDR3 contains 15 residues. CDR3 coding DNA: TGTGCCAGCAGTGACAGACAGAATTATAATTCACCCCTCCACTTT. Its translation is CASSDRQNYNSPLHF.

This clone was seen a few times. The V and J genes are TRBV9 and TRBJ2-6, with D unclear. The V end was cut by 4 bases, the J end by 0 bases, with 8 bases between. CDR1 is SGDLS, CDR2 YYNGEE, per germline. CDR3 length: 15 residues. In DNA form, the CDR3 reads TGTGCCAGCAGCACACTATCCTCTGGGGCCAACGTCCTGACTTTC. Residues: CASSTLSSGANVLTF.

This clone appeared a few times. This rearrangement joins TRBV18 to TRBJ1-4; 7 bases are shared with TRBD1. There are 16 residues in the CDR3. Germline CDR1 KGHSH, CDR2 LQKENI. The J segment lost 4 bases and the V segment lost 4 bases, leaving 9 bases of the junction unmatched. The CDR3 bases are TGTGCCAGCTCACACCAGGGACAGCATGGTAATGAAAAACTGTTTTTT. Translation: CASSHQGQHGNEKLFF.

The chain is built from TRBV12-5 and TRBJ2-1; 7 nucleotides match TRBD2. This CDR3 contains 18 residues. From germline, CDR1 is LGHNT and CDR2 FRNRAP. J gave up 0 bases and V 1 base, and 9 bases lay outside the gene matches. The CDR3 nucleotides are TGTGCTAGTGGTTTGGCCTGGGAGGGCACTAGCTCCTACAATGAGCAGTTCTTC. Its protein is CASGLAWEGTSSYNEQFF.

The rearrangement uses TRBV7-2 and TRBJ2-7, with a tentative D call TRBD2 (6 bases). The CDR3 totals 15 residues. Deletions cut 5 bases from V and 5 bases from J, with 19 bases between. CDR1 and CDR2 (germline): SGHTA, FQGNSA. The CDR3 reads CASSPPSRGGDEQYF. Written as DNA, the CDR3 is TGTGCCAGCAGCCCTCCGTCTAGGGGAGGAGACGAGCAGTACTTC. Drawing the rest from reference TRBV7-2 and TRBJ2-7, the complete variable domain is GAGVSQSPSNKVTEKGKDVELRCDPISGHTALYWYRQSLGQGLEFLIYFQGNSAPDKSGLPSDRFSAERTGGSVSTLTIQRTQQEDSAVYLCASSPPSRGGDEQYFGPGTRLTVT.

This clone was seen only a few times. J is TRBJ2-7 and V is TRBV30, with D unresolved. The ends were cut back, 3 bases at V and 2 bases at J, with 14 bases in the middle. The CDR3 length is 14 residues. Germline assignment: CDR1 GTSNPN and CDR2 SVGIG (reference sequence). CDR3 in DNA: TGTGCCTGGAGCCGTGGCGCCATAACCTACGAGCAGTACTTC. Translated: CAWSRGAITYEQYF.

This clone was observed a handful of times. This sequence joins TRBV4-3 and TRBJ1-2, with 9 nucleotides matching TRBD1. The CDR3 sequence is 13 residues long. With 3 bases clipped from V and 8 bases from J, the junction kept 4 bases outside the gene matches. Germline CDR1 reads LGHNA; CDR2 reads YSLEER. CDR3 region: CASSQGQGSGYTF. The CDR3 DNA reads TGCGCCAGCAGCCAGGGACAGGGATCGGGCTACACCTTC.